Below, 7 T cell receptor beta chains from the same sample are listed, as sequenced in a study of T cell responses to AZD1222 COVID-19 vaccine. Method: immunoSEQ multiplex PCR; TCRdb's copy keeps in-frame clones and lacks some. Here the sample spans 160,000 or so clones, roughly nine tenths being singletons. The source was peripheral blood, collected after recovery from COVID-19. The receptors shown here come from an adult who had recovered from COVID-19.

The chain joins TRBV7-2 to TRBJ2-4; the match to TRBD2 covers 13 bases. Unmatched junction bases numbered 11, after V lost 5 bases and J lost 10 bases. Germline V gene lookup returns CDR1 SGHTA and CDR2 FQGNSA. The CDR3 covers 16 residues. The CDR3 here is CASSQELAGGRRIQYF. The CDR3 bases are TGTGCCAGCAGCCAAGAACTAGCGGGGGGGCGAAGAATTCAGTACTTC. Together with reference TRBV7-2 and TRBJ2-4, the CDR3 gives the full variable domain: GAGVSQSPSNKVTEKGKDVELRCDPISGHTALYWYRQSLGQGLEFLIYFQGNSAPDKSGLPSDRFSAERTGGSVSTLTIQRTQQEDSAVYLCASSQELAGGRRIQYFGAGTRLSVL.

The V gene is TRBV2, the J gene TRBJ2-5; 10 nucleotides agree with TRBD1. Germline V CDR1 and CDR2: SNHLY, FYNNEI. CDR3 length: 16 residues. Germline trimming cut 2 bases from V and 5 bases from J; bases unmatched to any gene: 8. CDR3: CASSEKWTGGGETQYF. Here the CDR3 DNA reads TGTGCCAGCAGTGAAAAGTGGACAGGGGGGGGTGAGACCCAGTACTTC.

The chain recombines TRBV28 with TRBJ1-1; 10 bases fit TRBD1. CDR1 MDHEN and CDR2 SYDVKM come from the germline V gene. With V trimmed by 6 bases and J by 3 bases, 4 bases remained unmatched. This CDR3 spans 14 amino acids. The CDR3 DNA reads TGTGCCAGCAGGCCGGGACAGGGGTACACTGAAGCTTTCTTT. This sequence encodes CASRPGQGYTEAFF.

This clone was seen only once. The V gene is TRBV7-2, the J gene TRBJ1-1; D gene uncertain. The germline CDR1 and CDR2 sequences are SGHTA and FQGNSA. CDR3 size: 13 residues. V lost 5 bases and J 4 bases, leaving 11 bases between the germline ends. As DNA, the CDR3 is TGTGCCAGCAGCCCCCGACTGATCACTGAAGCTTTCTTT. This encodes CASSPRLITEAFF.

The V call is TRBV9, the J call TRBJ2-3; 9 bases map to TRBD2. Germline trimming cut 3 bases from V and 2 bases from J; bases unmatched to any gene: 16. CDR1 is SGDLS, CDR2 YYNGEE, per germline. The CDR3 is made up of 19 amino acids. The CDR3 region is CASSAPWETGGGDTDTQYF. The CDR3 bases are TGTGCCAGCAGCGCCCCCTGGGAAACTGGCGGGGGGGACACAGATACGCAGTATTTT.

The CDR3: CASSPDSHGYTF. The CDR3 coding sequence is TGTGCCAGCAGTCCGGACAGTCACGGCTACACCTTC. V gene TRBV2 combines with J gene TRBJ1-2; maybe TRBD1 (6 bases). Germline V gene lookup returns CDR1 SNHLY and CDR2 FYNNEI. The CDR3 covers 12 residues. Trimming removed 5 bases at V and 8 bases at J, with 12 bases between.

This chain joins TRBV11-2 and TRBJ1-2; unclear D gene. The CDR3 runs 13 residues. Germline loops: CDR1 SGHAT, CDR2 FQNNGV. V was cut by 0 bases and J by 6 bases, with 8 bases left in between. As DNA, the CDR3 is TGTGCCAGCAGCTTAGAGGCGGGCCATGGCTACACCTTC. This gives the protein CASSLEAGHGYTF.